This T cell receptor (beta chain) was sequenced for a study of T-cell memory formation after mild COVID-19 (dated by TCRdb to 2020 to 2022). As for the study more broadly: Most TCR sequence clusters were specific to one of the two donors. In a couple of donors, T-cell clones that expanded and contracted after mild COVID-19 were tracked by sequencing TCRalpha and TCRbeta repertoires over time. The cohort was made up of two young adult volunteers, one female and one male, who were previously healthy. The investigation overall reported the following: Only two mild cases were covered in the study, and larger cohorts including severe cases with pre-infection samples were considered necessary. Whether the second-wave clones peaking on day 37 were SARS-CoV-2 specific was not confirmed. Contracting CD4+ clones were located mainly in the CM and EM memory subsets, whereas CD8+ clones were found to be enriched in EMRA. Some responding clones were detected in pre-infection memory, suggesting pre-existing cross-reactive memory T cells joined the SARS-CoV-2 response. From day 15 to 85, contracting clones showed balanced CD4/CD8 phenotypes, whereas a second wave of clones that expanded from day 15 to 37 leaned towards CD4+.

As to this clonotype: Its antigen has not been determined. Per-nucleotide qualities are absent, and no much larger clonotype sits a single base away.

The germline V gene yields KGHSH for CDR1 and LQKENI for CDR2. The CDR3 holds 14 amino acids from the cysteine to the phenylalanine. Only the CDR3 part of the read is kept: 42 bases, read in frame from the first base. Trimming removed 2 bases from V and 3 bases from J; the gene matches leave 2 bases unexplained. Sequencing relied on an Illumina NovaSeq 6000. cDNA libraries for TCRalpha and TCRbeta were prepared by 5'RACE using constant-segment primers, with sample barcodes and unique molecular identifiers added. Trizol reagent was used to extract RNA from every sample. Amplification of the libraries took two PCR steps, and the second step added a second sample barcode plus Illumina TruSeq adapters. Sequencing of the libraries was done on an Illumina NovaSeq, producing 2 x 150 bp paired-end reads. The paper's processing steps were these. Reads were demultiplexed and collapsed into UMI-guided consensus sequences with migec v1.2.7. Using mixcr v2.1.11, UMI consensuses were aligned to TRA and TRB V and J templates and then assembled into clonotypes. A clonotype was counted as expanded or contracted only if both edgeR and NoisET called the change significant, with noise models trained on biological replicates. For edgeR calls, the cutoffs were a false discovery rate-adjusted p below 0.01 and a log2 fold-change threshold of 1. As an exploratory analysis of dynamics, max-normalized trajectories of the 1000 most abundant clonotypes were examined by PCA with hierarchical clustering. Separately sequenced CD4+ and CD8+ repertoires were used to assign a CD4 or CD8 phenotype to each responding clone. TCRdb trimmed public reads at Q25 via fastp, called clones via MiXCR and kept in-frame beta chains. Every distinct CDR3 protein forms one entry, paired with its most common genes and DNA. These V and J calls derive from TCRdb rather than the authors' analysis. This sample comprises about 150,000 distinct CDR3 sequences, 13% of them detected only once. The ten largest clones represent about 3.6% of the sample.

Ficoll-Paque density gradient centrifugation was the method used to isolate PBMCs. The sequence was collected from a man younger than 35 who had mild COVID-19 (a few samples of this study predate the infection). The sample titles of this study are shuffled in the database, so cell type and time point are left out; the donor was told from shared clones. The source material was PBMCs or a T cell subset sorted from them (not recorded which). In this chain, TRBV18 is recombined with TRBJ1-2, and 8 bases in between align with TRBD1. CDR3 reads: CASSPNRGDYGYTF. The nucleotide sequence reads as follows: TGTGCCAGCTCACCAAACAGGGGGGACTATGGCTACACCTTC. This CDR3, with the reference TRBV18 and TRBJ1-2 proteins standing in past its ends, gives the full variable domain NAGVMQNPRHLVRRRGQEARLRCSPMKGHSHVYWYRQLPEEGLKFMVYLQKENIIDESGMPKERFSAEFPKEGPSILRIQQVVRGDSAAYFCASSPNRGDYGYTFGSGTRLTVV.